The 15 T cell receptor beta chains below come from one sample, sequenced in a study of sequential checkpoint blockade in melanoma. Indicated treatment: randomized to nivolumab then ipilimumab (arm A) or the reverse (arm B). TCRdb keeps only in-frame clones here, not all; method: immunoSEQ multiplex PCR. The table has 3,500 or so clones, 50% to 75% seen once; the top ten hold 20% to 25%. Sequenced material: CD8+ T cells sorted from blood (inferred from file names), taken from a patient given nivolumab and ipilimumab in sequence. Source of these receptors: a human donor with melanoma.

The chain recombines TRBV2 with TRBJ2-7, with 8 bases aligning to TRBD2. V gave up 6 bases and J gave up 3 bases; unmatched junction bases: 4. The CDR3 extends over 13 amino acids. Germline CDR1 reads SNHLY; CDR2 reads FYNNEI. Here the CDR3 reads CASSRRGGYEQYF. CDR3 in DNA: TGTGCCAGCAGCCGTCGGGGGGGCTACGAGCAGTACTTC.

V and J are TRBV9 and TRBJ1-3, with D possibly TRBD1 on 6 matching bases. The length of the CDR3 is 16 residues. Germline V CDR1 and CDR2: SGDLS, YYNGEE. The V and J ends lost 5 bases and 0 bases respectively, with 15 bases between them. CDR3 loop: CASSPRDTSSGNTIYF. The DNA for the CDR3 is TGTGCCAGCAGTCCTAGGGACACCAGCTCTGGAAACACCATATATTTT.

By frequency in the sample, this clone is medium-sized. The chain links TRBV15 to TRBJ2-3; tentatively, D is TRBD2 (6 bases). The V and J ends lost 1 base and 4 bases respectively, with 12 bases between them. This CDR3 is built from 15 residues. CDR1 is LNHNV and CDR2 is YYDKDF in the germline V gene (reference sequence). In nucleotides, the CDR3 is TGTGCCACCAGCAGAGCCTCGGGAGTGGCAGATACGCAGTATTTT. Translation: CATSRASGVADTQYF.

V usage is TRBV7-3 and J usage is TRBJ2-3; 9 bases match TRBD2. There are 14 residues in the CDR3. J was trimmed by 5 bases and V by 5 bases; bases with no gene match: 5. From germline, CDR1 is SGHTA and CDR2 FQGTGA. The CDR3: CASSVSGSVDTQYF. The CDR3 coding sequence is TGTGCCAGCAGCGTTAGCGGGAGTGTAGATACGCAGTATTTT.

The chain links TRBV4-1 to TRBJ2-7; D possibly corresponds to TRBD2 (6 bases). V gave up 0 bases and J gave up 6 bases, with 15 bases separating them. Germline CDR1 and CDR2: MGHRA and YSYEKL. This CDR3 spans 15 amino acids. CDR3 sequence (DNA): TGCGCCAGCAGCCAAGAGTACGGGAGTCTAGGCGAGCAGTACTTC. Translating gives CASSQEYGSLGEQYF.

The chain employs TRBV6-5 and TRBJ2-3; D is perhaps TRBD2 (6 bases). V dropped 4 bases and J dropped 2 bases, with 13 bases sitting between them. The CDR3 is 15 amino acids. Germline V gene sequence: CDR1 MNHEY, CDR2 SVGAGI. CDR3 nucleotide sequence: TGTGCCAGCAGTTTGTACGGGGGAGTCACAGATACGCAGTATTTT. Translation gives CASSLYGGVTDTQYF.

The chain links TRBV15 to TRBJ2-1; weak D call: TRBD1 (7 bases). V was clipped by 5 bases and J by 9 bases, with 23 bases between them. CDR1 is LNHNV and CDR2 is YYDKDF in the germline V gene (reference sequence). This CDR3 comprises 16 residues. CDR3 sequence reads: CATSPFPTGTLGEQFF. The CDR3 DNA follows: TGTGCCACCAGCCCTTTCCCGACAGGGACTCTCGGTGAGCAGTTCTTC.

A note on this clone: Different DNA sequences within this sample yield the same CDR3. The V gene is TRBV7-9, the J gene TRBJ1-2; tentatively, D is TRBD1 (6 bases). The germline gives CDR1 SEHNR, CDR2 FQNEAQ (reference sequence). The ends were cut back, 3 bases at V and 2 bases at J, with 19 bases in the middle. The CDR3 has 17 residues. The CDR3 spells CASSLGAVGRYNYGYTF. CDR3 DNA: TGTGCCAGCAGCTTGGGGGCGGTCGGCAGATACAACTATGGCTACACCTTC.

This clone is deemed medium-sized. The chain joins TRBV11-2 to TRBJ1-2; D gene unclear. Germline V gene data show CDR1 as SGHAT and CDR2 as FQNNGV. This CDR3 comprises 13 residues. Trimming left V 1 base short and J 4 bases short, with 7 bases between. CDR3: CASSLGTFYGYTF. The DNA of the CDR3 is TGTGCCAGCAGCTTAGGGACTTTCTATGGCTACACCTTC.

This clone was recorded a few times. The gene calls are TRBV11-1 and TRBJ2-7, with D perhaps TRBD1 (6 bases). The length of the CDR3 is 15 residues. Germline V gene data show CDR1 as SGHAT and CDR2 as FQDESV (reference sequence). Trimming took 1 base from V and 2 from J, leaving 12 bases between them. CDR3 region: CASSLGHDRTYEQYF. Here the CDR3 DNA reads TGTGCCAGCAGCTTAGGACATGACAGGACCTACGAGCAGTACTTC.

The chain is built from TRBV27 and TRBJ2-5, with D possibly matching TRBD2 (7 bases). Trimming cost V 5 bases and J 1 base, with 14 bases left between them. Germline loops: CDR1 MNHEY, CDR2 SMNVEV (reference sequence). The CDR3 consists of 15 residues. The CDR3: CASSDTGGPQETQYF. The CDR3, as DNA: TGTGCCAGCAGTGATACGGGGGGCCCCCAAGAGACCCAGTACTTC.

The CDR3: CASSLEWGQGSYEQYF. The DNA for the CDR3 is TGTGCCAGCAGCTTGGAGTGGGGGCAAGGCTCCTACGAGCAGTACTTC. V usage is TRBV5-6 and J usage is TRBJ2-7; weak D call: TRBD1 (6 bases). The V gene lost 0 bases and the J gene lost 0 bases, with 13 bases spanning the gap. This CDR3 comprises 16 residues. CDR1 and CDR2 from the germline V gene are SGHDT and YYEEEE.

The V and J genes are TRBV19 and TRBJ2-1; a weak D match, TRBD2 (6 bases). The CDR3 extends over 14 amino acids. Trimming cost V 3 bases and J 7 bases, with 13 bases left between them. The germline V gene has CDR1 LNHDA and CDR2 SQIVND (reference sequence). CDR3 loop: CASSMEGYENEQFF. CDR3 sequence (DNA): TGTGCCAGTAGTATGGAGGGTTACGAGAATGAGCAGTTCTTC.

The rearrangement uses TRBV13 and TRBJ2-7, with D unclear. V lost 7 bases to trimming and J lost 5 bases, with 12 bases between them. From germline, CDR1 is PRHDT and CDR2 FYEKMQ (reference sequence). This CDR3 contains 12 residues. CDR3 in amino acids: CASNKAGHEQYF. The CDR3 DNA follows: TGTGCCAGCAACAAGGCTGGGCACGAGCAGTACTTC.

The CDR3: CASSPQGNEQFF. For the CDR3, the DNA is TGTGCCAGCAGCCCCCAGGGCAATGAGCAGTTCTTC. This chain uses TRBV5-6 with TRBJ2-1; tentative D call: TRBD1 (5 bases). Germline V lookup: CDR1 SGHDT, CDR2 YYEEEE. This CDR3 is built from 12 residues. V was shortened by 4 bases and J by 6 bases, with 8 bases between the two germline ends.